The 25 T cell receptor beta chains given below trace back to one sample, sequenced in a study of cytomegalovirus exposure and HLA in healthy donors. 13 Jbeta primers and 60 Vbeta primers were used for the PCR. Data came from immunoSEQ multiplex PCR; TCRdb stores just in-frame clones and leaves some out. This sample carries about 130,000 clones, 79% of them seen once, and the ten largest clones take approximately 7%. The source material was PBMCs. Receptor source: a man aged 40-49 years in good health and CMV-seropositive.

This chain joins TRBV5-1 and TRBJ2-5; weak D call: TRBD2 (5 bases). CDR3 length: 13 residues. CDR1 is SGHRS, CDR2 YFSETQ, per germline. Trimming took 4 bases from V and 7 from J, leaving 14 bases between them. CDR3 bases: TGCGCCAGCAGCCCGAGCGGCACGGGGACCCAGTACTTC. Translation: CASSPSGTGTQYF.

The CDR3 DNA follows: TGTGCCAGCAGCCTCGGGACAGGTGGCCCCTACGAGCAGTACTTC. Translating it yields CASSLGTGGPYEQYF. The chain combines TRBV5-4 with TRBJ2-7; 8 bases fit TRBD1. The CDR3 loop spans 15 amino acids. The J segment lost 2 bases and the V segment lost 4 bases, leaving 8 bases of the junction unmatched. CDR1 is SGHNT and CDR2 is YYREEE in the germline V gene (reference sequence). Filled out from reference TRBV5-4 and TRBJ2-7, the complete variable domain reads ETGVTQSPTHLIKTRGQQVTLRCSSQSGHNTVSWYQQALGQGPQFIFQYYREEENGRGNFPPRFSGLQFPNYSSELNVNALELDDSALYLCASSLGTGGPYEQYFGPGTRLTVT.

The V gene is TRBV7-9, the J gene TRBJ2-2; 10 bases align to TRBD2. CDR1 is SEHNR, CDR2 FQNEAQ, per germline (reference sequence). This CDR3 spans 17 amino acids. The J segment lost 1 base and the V segment lost 4 bases, leaving 6 bases of the junction unmatched. DNA for the CDR3: TGTGCCAGCAGCTCCTTTAGACTAGCGGGGAACACCGGGGAGCTGTTTTTT. Translated: CASSSFRLAGNTGELFF. Filled out from reference TRBV7-9 and TRBJ2-2, the complete variable domain reads DTGVSQNPRHKITKRGQNVTFRCDPISEHNRLYWYRQTLGQGPEFLTYFQNEAQLEKSRLLSDRFSAERPKGSFSTLEIQRTEQGDSAMYLCASSSFRLAGNTGELFFGEGSRLTVL.

There are a few counts of this clone. V and J are TRBV9 and TRBJ2-3, with 14 bases fitting TRBD2. Germline assignment: CDR1 SGDLS and CDR2 YYNGEE. V gave up 3 bases and J gave up 5 bases; unmatched junction bases: 5. This CDR3 spans 16 amino acids. The CDR3 sequence is CASSAGLAGEGDTQYF. The CDR3 bases are TGTGCCAGCAGCGCGGGACTAGCGGGAGAGGGAGATACGCAGTATTTT.

This rearrangement joins TRBV7-9 to TRBJ1-5, with D perhaps TRBD1 (5 bases). The length of the CDR3 is 15 residues. V lost 8 bases, J lost 2 bases, and 16 bases lay in between. Per the germline V gene, CDR1 is SEHNR and CDR2 is FQNEAQ (reference sequence). The CDR3 DNA follows: TGTGCCAGCGGGGGGGGGTACGGGCGCAATCAGCCCCAGCATTTT. The encoded protein is CASGGGYGRNQPQHF.

This clone was observed once. The chain links TRBV19 to TRBJ2-5; D possibly corresponds to TRBD1 (6 bases). The CDR3 covers 13 residues. V dropped 6 bases and J dropped 5 bases, with 13 bases sitting between them. Germline CDR1 LNHDA, CDR2 SQIVND (reference sequence). CDR3 sequence: CASRVQGTETQYF. The CDR3 DNA reads as TGTGCCAGTAGGGTACAGGGCACGGAGACCCAGTACTTC.

This rearrangement joins TRBV19 to TRBJ2-1; 13 bases are shared with TRBD2. The CDR3 extends over 19 amino acids. Germline trimming cut 6 bases from V and 7 bases from J; bases unmatched to any gene: 18. CDR1 is LNHDA and CDR2 is SQIVND in the germline V gene (reference sequence). This chain's CDR3 is CASSSGLAGPGPSKNEQFF. The CDR3 DNA is TGTGCCAGTAGCTCGGGACTAGCGGGACCGGGCCCCTCAAAGAATGAGCAGTTCTTC.

The chain links TRBV5-1 to TRBJ1-1; D gene uncertain. Trimming removed 0 bases at V and 4 bases at J, with 13 bases between. There are 15 residues in the CDR3. Germline CDR1 is SGHRS and CDR2 is YFSETQ. The CDR3 sequence: CASSLEPGLGTEAFF. CDR3 DNA: TGCGCCAGCAGCTTGGAACCGGGATTGGGCACTGAAGCTTTCTTT. The full variable domain, completed using reference TRBV5-1 and TRBJ1-1, is KAGVTQTPRYLIKTRGQQVTLSCSPISGHRSVSWYQQTPGQGLQFLFEYFSETQRNKGNFPGRFSGRQFSNSRSEMNVSTLELGDSALYLCASSLEPGLGTEAFFGQGTRLTVV.

Written as DNA, the CDR3 is TGCGCCAGCAGCGTCCTACAGGGGCCGAATAATCAGCCCCAGCATTTT. This encodes CASSVLQGPNNQPQHF. The chain joins TRBV4-1 to TRBJ1-5, with 7 bases aligning to TRBD1. Germline V lookup: CDR1 MGHRA, CDR2 YSYEKL. After removal of 5 bases from V and 4 bases from J, the junction contained 11 bases not matched to a gene. The CDR3 has 16 residues.

The chain employs TRBV5-1 and TRBJ1-1, with D unresolved. With 1 base removed from V and 4 bases from J, the gap between germline ends came to 11 bases. CDR1 is SGHRS, CDR2 YFSETQ, per germline. The CDR3 runs to 14 residues. The DNA for the CDR3 is TGCGCCAGCAGCTTGAGCGGGTCTACCACTGAAGCTTTCTTT. This translates into CASSLSGSTTEAFF.

This rearrangement joins TRBV5-1 to TRBJ2-3; 11 nucleotides match TRBD2. CDR3 length: 16 residues. Losses at the gene ends were 0 bases for V and 4 bases for J; bases not matched to a gene: 4. The germline gives CDR1 SGHRS, CDR2 YFSETQ. The CDR3 region is CASSLVLAGGADTQYF. The DNA of the CDR3 is TGCGCCAGCAGCTTGGTTCTAGCGGGAGGAGCAGATACGCAGTATTTT.

The rearrangement joins TRBV10-1 to TRBJ2-7; 8 bases map to TRBD2. The CDR3 runs to 16 residues. CDR1 WNHNN and CDR2 SYGVQD come from the germline V gene (reference sequence). Germline trimming cut 0 bases from V and 7 bases from J; bases unmatched to any gene: 11. CDR3 coding DNA: TGCGCCAGCAGTGAGTCTACGCTGGCGGGAGGTCGAGAGCAGTACTTC. It yields the protein CASSESTLAGGREQYF.

The chain joins TRBV10-3 to TRBJ2-3; a weak D match, TRBD1 (6 bases). The CDR3 extends over 15 amino acids. Germline loops: CDR1 ENHRY, CDR2 SYGVKD. The ends were cut back, 3 bases at V and 4 bases at J, with 14 bases in the middle. DNA of the CDR3: TGTGCCATCAGTGATGCAGGGGAAGGCGCAGATACGCAGTATTTT. Its protein is CAISDAGEGADTQYF.

This clone was detected only a few times. V and J are TRBV5-1 and TRBJ1-2, with D unresolved. V lost 3 bases and J lost 2, with 11 bases in between. There are 14 residues in the CDR3. Germline V CDR1 and CDR2: SGHRS, YFSETQ. CDR3 loop: CASSSSTSNYGYTF. CDR3 in DNA: TGCGCCAGCAGCTCCTCCACATCCAACTATGGCTACACCTTC.

The genes are TRBV4-1 and TRBJ2-1, with D possibly matching TRBD1 (6 bases). Trimming removed 1 base at V and 1 base at J, with 11 bases between. Per the germline V gene, CDR1 is MGHRA and CDR2 is YSYEKL. The CDR3 consists of 16 residues. CDR3 DNA: TGCGCCAGCAGCCAAGGTGGCAGGGGTTCCTACAATGAGCAGTTCTTC. It codes for CASSQGGRGSYNEQFF.

This clone was counted once. The chain carries TRBV10-3 and TRBJ1-4; D possibly corresponds to TRBD1 (5 bases). Trimming stripped 2 bases from V and 12 bases from J, with 13 bases between. Germline V gene lookup returns CDR1 ENHRY and CDR2 SYGVKD. This CDR3 has 13 amino acids. CDR3 amino acids: CAISENPGRELFF. The CDR3 nucleotides are TGTGCCATCAGTGAGAACCCGGGCAGGGAACTGTTTTTT.

This clone has more than one count but fewer than ten. The genes are TRBV11-2 and TRBJ1-4; TRBD1 is a possible D gene (5 bases). There are 15 residues in the CDR3. The V end lost 7 bases, the J end lost 4 bases, and 16 bases lay between the germline ends. Germline V gene sequence: CDR1 SGHAT, CDR2 FQNNGV. Written as DNA, the CDR3 is TGTGCCAGCAAAACCGTACGGGGGATTAATGAAAAACTGTTTTTT. Translated, it gives CASKTVRGINEKLFF.

This chain connects TRBV6-1 to TRBJ2-7, with 12 bases lining up with TRBD2. Trimming removed 3 bases from V and 3 bases from J; junction bases left unmatched: 3. Germline V gene sequence: CDR1 MNHNS, CDR2 SASEGT. The CDR3 length is 15 residues. The CDR3: CASSDWTSGNYEQYF. The CDR3, as DNA: TGTGCCAGCAGTGATTGGACTAGCGGGAACTACGAGCAGTACTTC.

The chain has TRBV30 and TRBJ1-6; D remains unclear. V lost 4 bases and J lost 7, with 11 bases in between. The germline V gene encodes CDR1 GTSNPN and CDR2 SVGIG (reference sequence). The CDR3 is 13 residues long. CDR3 residues: CAWKVGGNSPLHF. CDR3 coding DNA: TGTGCCTGGAAGGTCGGAGGGAATTCACCCCTCCACTTT.

This clone appeared once. V usage is TRBV6-1 and J usage is TRBJ1-2; weak D call: TRBD1 (6 bases). Between the trimmed V and J ends, which lost 4 bases and 4 bases, there was a span of 13 bases. The CDR3 spans 14 residues. Germline V gene lookup returns CDR1 MNHNS and CDR2 SASEGT. Here the CDR3 reads CASSGTGTPYGYTF. For the CDR3, the DNA is TGTGCCAGCAGTGGAACCGGGACACCCTATGGCTACACCTTC.

In this sample, this clone turned up a few times. The chain carries TRBV5-1 and TRBJ1-5; TRBD1 matches at 8 bases. From germline, CDR1 is SGHRS and CDR2 YFSETQ. Trimming cost V 4 bases and J 5 bases; bases outside gene matches: 2. The CDR3 runs 13 residues. This CDR3 is CASSQDRDQPQHF. The CDR3 DNA follows: TGCGCCAGCAGCCAGGACAGGGATCAGCCCCAGCATTTT.

The gene calls are TRBV7-9 and TRBJ1-2; D is possibly TRBD1 (5 bases). V lost 8 bases to trimming and J lost 7 bases, with 17 bases between them. From germline, CDR1 is SEHNR and CDR2 FQNEAQ (reference sequence). There are 13 residues in the CDR3. The CDR3 nucleotides are TGTGCCAGCGGCCTTGGGGCCGGGCTTGGCTACACCTTC. Translated: CASGLGAGLGYTF.

The J gene is TRBJ1-3, the V gene TRBV9, with D hard to call. Germline loops: CDR1 SGDLS, CDR2 YYNGEE. Trimming took 4 bases from V and 4 from J, leaving 18 bases between them. The CDR3 runs 16 residues. The CDR3 here is CASSPSSRKGGNTIYF. DNA for the CDR3: TGTGCCAGCAGCCCTTCTTCGAGGAAAGGCGGAAACACCATATATTTT.

The chain links TRBV28 to TRBJ1-2; 9 positions match TRBD1. The CDR3 has 15 amino acids. CDR1 and CDR2 (germline): MDHEN, SYDVKM. The junction had 10 bases not matched to a gene; V was cut back by 5 bases and J by 6 bases. The CDR3 spells CASSLFVTGGDGYTF. The CDR3 coding sequence is TGTGCCAGCAGTCTTTTCGTGACAGGGGGTGATGGCTACACCTTC.

This clone has more than one count but fewer than ten. The V call is TRBV7-6, the J call TRBJ1-6; D may be TRBD1 (5 bases). Germline CDR1 is SGHVS and CDR2 is FNYEAQ. Between the trimmed V and J ends, which lost 4 bases and 7 bases, there was a span of 14 bases. This CDR3 spans 15 amino acids. The CDR3 region has the DNA TGTGCCAGCAGCTATGGGACTCTCAAAAATTCACCCCTCCACTTT. Translating gives CASSYGTLKNSPLHF.